Included here is one T cell receptor beta chain sequence, with context. As yet, its antigen is unknown. TCRdb analysed the reads with MiXCR anew, one entry per CDR3 protein. Counted here are approximately 100,000 distinct CDR3 sequences, 42% occurring once; the ten biggest clones make up 74%. These data belong to a study of T cell repertoires in cytomegalovirus infection. Study as a whole: Recently identified HLA-C-restricted CMV epitopes were among the peptides used.

Findings and limits, study-wide: Carriers of CMV and the relevant HLA type were discriminated by public TCR beta frequency.

CDR3 size: 15 residues. V shed 3 bases and J shed 5 bases, with 14 bases lying between them. The germline V gene has CDR1 MNHNS and CDR2 SASEGT. This chain uses TRBV6-1 with TRBJ1-5; D remains ambiguous. The TCR was taken from a human donor in good health (CMV status not recorded). Some clones in this sample may be carry-over from other donors' samples. The sample was CD8+ T cells from cultured PBMCs, taken from culture after CMV antigen stimulation. In DNA form, the CDR3 reads TGTGCCAGCAGTGAGGACCCTAACCCCGATCAGCCCCAGCATTTT. Translating gives CASSEDPNPDQPQHF.